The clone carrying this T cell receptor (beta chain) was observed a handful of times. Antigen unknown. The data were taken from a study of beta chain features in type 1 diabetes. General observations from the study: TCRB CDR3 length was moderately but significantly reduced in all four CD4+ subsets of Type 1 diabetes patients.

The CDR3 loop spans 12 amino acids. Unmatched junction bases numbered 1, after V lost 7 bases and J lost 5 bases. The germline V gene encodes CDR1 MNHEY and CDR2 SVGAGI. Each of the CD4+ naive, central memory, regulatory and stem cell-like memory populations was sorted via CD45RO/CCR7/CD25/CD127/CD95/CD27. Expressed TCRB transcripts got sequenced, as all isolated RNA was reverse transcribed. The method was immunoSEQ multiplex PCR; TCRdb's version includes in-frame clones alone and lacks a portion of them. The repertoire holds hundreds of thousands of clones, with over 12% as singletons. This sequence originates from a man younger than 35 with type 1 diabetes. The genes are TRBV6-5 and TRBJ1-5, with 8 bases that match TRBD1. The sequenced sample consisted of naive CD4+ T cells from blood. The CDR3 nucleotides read TGTGCCAGCAAGACAGGGGATCAGCCCCAGCATTTT. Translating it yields CASKTGDQPQHF.